The rows below give T cell receptor beta chains drawn from one sample of a study of PD-L1 blockade in urothelial cancer. Only in-frame clones appear in the TCRdb table, and some are missing; sequencing was by immunoSEQ multiplex PCR. Of 15,000 to 20,000 clones listed, about 83% are singletons. Here the sequenced sample was PBMCs, taken around atezolizumab (anti-PD-L1) treatment. Receptor source: a man in his forties or fifties with urothelial cancer. Both conserved end residues are trimmed from each CDR3. D genes are given only for firm matches.

>TRBD2|TRBV5-8
ASSRGLAGELF
>NA|TRBV18
ASSPNGAGYEQY
>NA|TRBV18
ASSPAVAGELF
>TRBD2|TRBV11-2
ASSFSGGAADTQY
>NA|TRBV6-1
ASSERRDRTNTEAF
>NA|TRBV28
ASSSGVEHQPQH
>NA|TRBV6-5
ASSSPRGVRAF
>TRBD2|TRBV7-2
ASSLTSGNTDTQY
>NA|TRBV5-1
ASSLDVESPLH
>TRBD1|TRBV6-5
ASRKGGGNQPQH
>NA|TRBV6-1
ASTPSVGELF
>NA|TRBV4-1
ASSQVDIISYNEQF
>NA|TRBV9
ASSVDWGSAATNEKLF
>TRBD1|TRBV12-5
ASGSGGRTEAF
>TRBD1|TRBV6-1
ASRPPGGNTEAF
>TRBD1|TRBV5-1
ASSSTGQGDETQY
>NA|TRBV5-1
ASSFRRRADTQY
>NA|TRBV15
AVEGGKSRNTEAF
>NA|TRBV7-2
ASSLGLQDNSPLH
>TRBD1|TRBV5-1
ASSLVGRTGDEKLF
>TRBD1|TRBV5-6
ASSLGQGWETQY
>TRBD2|TRBV5-1
ASSLGAGREQF
>TRBD2|TRBV27
ASSSGLDIVLESTDTQY
>NA|TRBV10-3
AISVGAGANVLT
>TRBD1|TRBV7-2
ASSLGGQGAYYGYT
>NA|TRBV5-1
ASSSTNYEQY
>TRBD1|TRBV27
ASSWTGVGTGELF
>NA|TRBV7-6
ASSPQGYTEAF
>NA|TRBV5-5
ASSLTGKTEAF
>NA|TRBV11-2
ASSLATGWAYGYT
>NA|TRBV10-3
AISEEGGTNEKLF
>TRBD1|TRBV10-3
AISEWDRGKVGTEAF
>NA|TRBV27
ASSFGGSPLH
>NA|TRBV18
ASSSEIGVTDTQY
>TRBD2|TRBV6-1
ASSKAGEGSYEQY
>NA|TRBV27
ASSRSPGNYGYT
>TRBD1|TRBV18
ASSRRQGPNTGELF
>NA|TRBV6-1
ASSATKLAEQF
>NA|TRBV18
ASSPEANYGYT
>NA|TRBV30
AWSPLARATEAF
>TRBD1|TRBV5-1
ASSQGEHNEQF
>TRBD2|TRBV5-8
ASSPGGGRGGEQF
>NA|TRBV2
ASTAQISGANVLT
>NA|TRBV10-2
ASLRVNTEAF
>TRBD2|TRBV7-8
ASRAGTVETQY
>NA|TRBV6-5
ATALRANTGELF
>NA|TRBV29-1
SADSYGYT
>NA|TRBV29-1
SVDFTANEQF
>NA|TRBV5-1
ASSLASTDTQY
>TRBD1|TRBV2
ASTTGQGAISGANVLT
>NA|TRBV7-3
ASSLSGVDEQF
>TRBD1|TRBV9
ASSGGTGGSEAF
>TRBD1|TRBV7-8
ASSHRGSTAEAF